A selection of T cell receptor beta chains follows, all from one sample in a study of vaccination and CD4 T cells after COVID-19. No antigens are known for them. TCRdb analysed the PCR reads with MiXCR anew, one entry per CDR3 protein. The sample yields some 8,900 distinct CDR3 sequences, under 50% seen once. Sequenced input: CD4+ T cells from blood, cultured in vitro. These receptors were collected from a human donor in good health. CDR3s include the opening cysteine and the closing phenylalanine or tryptophan. The D gene is left open where the match is weak. Size tells how often a clone was seen (once, few, many) or the class of an expanded clone, and some rows leave it out.

v_gene	d_gene	j_gene	abundance	CDR3aa	CDR3nt
TRBV7-6	.	TRBJ2-7	.	CASSDRSLGTGHYEQYF	TGTGCCAGCAGCGACAGGTCGCTCGGGACGGGACACTACGAGCAGTACTTC
TRBV28	.	TRBJ2-4	.	CASSPADFPAKNIQYF	TGTGCCAGCAGTCCCGCGGACTTTCCAGCCAAAAACATTCAGTACTTC
TRBV19	.	TRBJ2-1	.	CAVGPTGGKRNEQFF	TGTGCTGTAGGGCCTACCGGGGGTAAACGCAATGAGCAGTTCTTC
TRBV28	.	TRBJ1-5	few	CASRSQGKSQPQHF	TGTGCCAGCAGATCACAGGGTAAAAGTCAGCCCCAGCATTTT
TRBV4-3	TRBD2	TRBJ2-4	few	CASSQDAAGGQNIQYF	TGCGCCAGCAGCCAAGATGCGGCGGGGGGACAAAACATTCAGTACTTC
TRBV30	.	TRBJ1-1	.	CAWMKDRTNTEAFF	TGTGCCTGGATGAAAGACAGGACGAACACTGAAGCTTTCTTT
TRBV7-9	TRBD1	TRBJ1-5	medium-sized	CASSGGTGNQPQHF	TGTGCCAGCAGCGGCGGGACAGGTAATCAGCCCCAGCATTTT
TRBV28	.	TRBJ1-5	.	CASSLGASSQPQHF	TGTGCCAGCAGTTTAGGGGCTAGTAGTCAGCCCCAGCATTTT
TRBV6-1	.	TRBJ1-6	.	CASSDRETLHF	TGTGCCAGCAGTGACAGGGAAACCCTCCACTTT
TRBV7-9	TRBD2	TRBJ2-1	.	CASSLAGGNNEQFF	TGTGCCAGCAGCTTAGCGGGAGGGAACAATGAGCAGTTCTTC
TRBV20-1	TRBD1	TRBJ1-2	few	CSARDQRTGEFNGYTF	TGCAGTGCTAGAGATCAACGGACAGGGGAATTCAATGGCTACACCTTC
TRBV21-1	.	TRBJ1-2	few	CASSKSGHF	TGTGCCAGCAGCAAAAGTGGCCACTTC
TRBV7-2	.	TRBJ2-3	few	CASSLVSYVVDTQYF	TGTGCCAGCAGCTTAGTTTCTTACGTAGTCGATACGCAGTATTTT
TRBV7-6	.	TRBJ2-3	.	CASSPAEAPGPDTQYF	TGTGCCAGCAGCCCCGCTGAAGCTCCCGGTCCAGATACGCAGTATTTT
TRBV28	.	TRBJ1-2	few	CASSLQSDGYTF	TGTGCCAGCAGTTTGCAGAGCGATGGCTACACCTTC
TRBV7-8	TRBD1	TRBJ1-6	few	CASSVAGTVYHNSPLHF	TGTGCCAGCAGCGTTGCCGGGACAGTGTACCATAATTCACCCCTCCACTTT
TRBV7-6	TRBD2	TRBJ2-3	.	CASSLGSGRGDTQYF	TGTGCCAGCAGCTTAGGTAGCGGGAGAGGAGATACGCAGTATTTT
TRBV6-2/TRBV6-3	.	TRBJ1-1	.	CASSYRGGAEAFF	TGTGCCAGCAGTTACAGGGGTGGTGCTGAAGCTTTCTTT
TRBV12-3/TRBV12-4	.	TRBJ1-5	few	CASSVAFGGNQPQHF	TGTGCCAGCAGCGTGGCCTTTGGCGGCAATCAGCCCCAGCATTTT
TRBV6-5	TRBD1	TRBJ1-6	few	CASSYSPGQAINSPLHF	TGTGCCAGCAGTTACTCCCCGGGACAGGCGATTAATTCACCCCTCCACTTT
TRBV20-1	.	TRBJ1-6	few	CSARMRDSPLHF	TGCAGTGCTAGAATGCGGGATTCACCCCTCCACTTT
TRBV12-3/TRBV12-4	TRBD1	TRBJ1-1	.	CASRKQGGGLNTEAFF	TGTGCCAGCAGAAAACAGGGGGGAGGGCTGAACACTGAAGCTTTCTTT
TRBV2	.	TRBJ2-3	.	CASRGLRNTDTQYF	TGTGCCAGCAGGGGCTTGCGGAACACAGATACGCAGTATTTT
TRBV6-2/TRBV6-3	TRBD1	TRBJ2-1	few	CASNRGQGVYEQFF	TGTGCCAGCAACCGGGGACAGGGGGTCTATGAGCAGTTCTTC
TRBV19	TRBD1	TRBJ1-5	few	CASTQNRGPNQPQHF	TGTGCCAGCACCCAGAACAGGGGCCCCAATCAGCCCCAGCATTTT
TRBV4-1	.	TRBJ1-1	.	CASSQVGGANRAAFF	TGCGCCAGCAGCCAAGTGGGGGGGGCGAATCGGGCAGCTTTCTTT
TRBV6-2/TRBV6-3	TRBD1	TRBJ1-3	.	CASSPVGQRRNTIYF	TGTGCCAGCAGTCCGGTGGGACAGAGGAGAAACACCATATATTTT
TRBV19	.	TRBJ1-1	few	CASSLLAGLNTEAFF	TGTGCCAGTAGTTTGTTGGCCGGGTTGAACACTGAAGCTTTCTTT
TRBV18	.	TRBJ1-1	once	CASSPGQGMGEAFF	TGTGCCAGCTCACCAGGGCAGGGTATGGGTGAAGCTTTCTTT
TRBV5-3	TRBD1	TRBJ1-3	.	CARSKGTGGHEGYF	TGTGCCAGAAGCAAAGGGACAGGGGGCCACGAAGGATATTTT
TRBV7-2	.	TRBJ2-3	few	CASRSSADTQYF	TGTGCCAGCAGGTCTAGCGCCGATACGCAGTATTTT
TRBV11-2	TRBD1	TRBJ1-5	.	CASTGQGAQPQHF	TGTGCCAGCACCGGACAGGGGGCTCAGCCCCAGCATTTT
TRBV5-1	.	TRBJ1-1	.	CASSLGQTEAFF	TGCGCCAGCAGCTTGGGGCAGACTGAAGCTTTCTTT
TRBV7-2	.	TRBJ2-7	once	CASSLVGSEGEQYF	TGTGCCAGCAGCTTAGTTGGCTCGGAGGGCGAGCAGTACTTC
TRBV20-1	.	TRBJ1-2	.	CSATPSRDGDGYTF	TGCAGTGCTACACCAAGCAGGGATGGGGATGGCTACACCTTC
TRBV15	.	TRBJ1-2	.	CATSRAPTGPGYTF	TGTGCCACCAGCAGAGCCCCAACAGGGCCAGGCTACACCTTC
TRBV6-1	TRBD2	TRBJ2-2	few	CASIEAGGGTGELFF	TGTGCCAGCATCGAAGCGGGGGGGGGCACCGGGGAGCTGTTTTTT
TRBV20-1	.	TRBJ1-2	.	CSDPDRSNYGYTF	TGCAGTGACCCGGACAGATCTAACTATGGCTACACCTTC
TRBV5-1	.	TRBJ1-1	.	CASSLAGGLGTEAFF	TGCGCCAGCAGCTTGGCCGGGGGGCTTGGCACTGAAGCTTTCTTT
TRBV27	.	TRBJ2-7	.	CASSLSTRRGHIGYEQYF	TGTGCCAGCAGTTTATCAACTAGGCGGGGACACATCGGGTACGAGCAGTACTTC
TRBV29-1	TRBD2	TRBJ2-3	.	CSAPGLAGGGTRDTQYF	TGCAGCGCCCCGGGACTAGCGGGGGGCGGAACCCGAGATACGCAGTATTTT
TRBV7-9	TRBD2	TRBJ2-3	.	CASVRTSDTQYF	TGTGCCAGCGTTCGGACTAGCGATACGCAGTATTTT
TRBV2	.	TRBJ1-2	.	CASMVGFGYGYTF	TGTGCCAGCATGGTAGGGTTCGGCTATGGCTACACCTTC
TRBV6-1	.	TRBJ2-2	.	CASSGPRNTGELFF	TGTGCCAGCAGTGGACCCAGGAACACCGGGGAGCTGTTTTTT
TRBV20-1	.	TRBJ1-6	.	CSAPPGGSSKSPLHF	TGCAGTGCTCCCCCCGGTGGGAGTTCTAAGTCACCCCTCCACTTT
TRBV20-1	.	TRBJ2-5	.	CSASQTTPWETQYF	TGCAGTGCTAGTCAAACAACCCCCTGGGAGACCCAGTACTTC
TRBV28	TRBD1	TRBJ1-4	.	CASSTQGAESEKLFF	TGTGCCAGCAGTACACAGGGGGCGGAGAGTGAAAAACTGTTTTTT
TRBV11-1	.	TRBJ2-7	few	CASSLTGLYEQYF	TGTGCCAGCAGCTTAACGGGGTTGTACGAGCAGTACTTC
TRBV15	.	TRBJ1-2	.	CATRIGGAKYGYTF	TGTGCCACCAGGATTGGGGGCGCAAAGTATGGCTACACCTTC
TRBV7-9	TRBD2	TRBJ2-3	once	CASSLLASGRALSDTQYF	TGTGCCAGCAGCTTATTGGCTAGCGGGAGGGCCTTATCAGATACGCAGTATTTT